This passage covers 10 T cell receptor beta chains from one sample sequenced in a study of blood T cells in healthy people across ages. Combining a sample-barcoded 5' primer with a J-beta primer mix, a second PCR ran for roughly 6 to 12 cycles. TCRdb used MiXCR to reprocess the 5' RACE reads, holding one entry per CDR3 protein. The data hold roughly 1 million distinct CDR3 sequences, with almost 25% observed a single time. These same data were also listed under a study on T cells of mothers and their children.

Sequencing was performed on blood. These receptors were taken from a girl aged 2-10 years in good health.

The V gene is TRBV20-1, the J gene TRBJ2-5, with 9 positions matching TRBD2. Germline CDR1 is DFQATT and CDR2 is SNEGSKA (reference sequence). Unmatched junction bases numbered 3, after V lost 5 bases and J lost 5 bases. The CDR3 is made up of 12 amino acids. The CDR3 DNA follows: TGCAGTGCTTCAAGCGGGGGGGAGACCCAGTACTTC. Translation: CSASSGGETQYF.

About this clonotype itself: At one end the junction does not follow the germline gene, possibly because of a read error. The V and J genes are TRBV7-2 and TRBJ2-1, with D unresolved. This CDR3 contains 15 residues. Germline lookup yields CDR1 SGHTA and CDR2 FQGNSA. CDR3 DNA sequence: TGCGCCAGCAGCTTTTATCTGGGCTCCTACAATGAGCAGTTCTTC. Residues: CASSFYLGSYNEQFF.

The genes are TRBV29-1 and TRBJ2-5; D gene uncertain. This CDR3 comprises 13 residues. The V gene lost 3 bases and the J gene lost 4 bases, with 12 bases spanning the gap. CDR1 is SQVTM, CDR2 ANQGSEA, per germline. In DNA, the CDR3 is TGCAGCGTTGACTTGAGAGTTGGAGAGACCCAGTACTTC. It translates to CSVDLRVGETQYF. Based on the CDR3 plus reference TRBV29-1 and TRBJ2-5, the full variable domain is SAVISQKPSRDICQRGTSLTIQCQVDSQVTMMFWYRQQPGQSLTLIATANQGSEATYESGFVIDKFPISRPNLTFSTLTVSNMSPEDSSIYLCSVDLRVGETQYFGPGTRLLVL.

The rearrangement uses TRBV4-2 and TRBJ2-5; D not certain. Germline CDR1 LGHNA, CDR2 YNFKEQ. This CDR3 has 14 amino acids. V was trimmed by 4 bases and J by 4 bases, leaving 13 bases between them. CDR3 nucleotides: TGTGCCAGCAGCCGGGGTTCGGACGGAGAGACCCAGTACTTC. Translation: CASSRGSDGETQYF.

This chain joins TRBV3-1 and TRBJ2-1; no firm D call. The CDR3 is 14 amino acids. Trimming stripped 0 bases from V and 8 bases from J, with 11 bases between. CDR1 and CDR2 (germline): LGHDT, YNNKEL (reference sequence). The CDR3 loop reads CASSQDVVSYEQFF. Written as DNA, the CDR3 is TGTGCCAGCAGCCAAGATGTTGTTAGTTATGAGCAGTTCTTC.

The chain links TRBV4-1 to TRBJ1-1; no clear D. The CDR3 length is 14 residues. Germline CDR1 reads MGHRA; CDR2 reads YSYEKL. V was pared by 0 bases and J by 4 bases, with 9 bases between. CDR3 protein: CASSQDQVGTEAFF. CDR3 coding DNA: TGCGCCAGCAGCCAAGATCAGGTTGGCACTGAAGCTTTCTTT.

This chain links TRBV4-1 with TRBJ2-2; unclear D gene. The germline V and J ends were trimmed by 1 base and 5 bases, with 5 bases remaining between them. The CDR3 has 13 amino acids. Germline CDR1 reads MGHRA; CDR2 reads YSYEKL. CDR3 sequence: CASSQVATGELFF. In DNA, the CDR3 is TGCGCCAGCAGCCAAGTAGCAACCGGGGAGCTGTTTTTT.

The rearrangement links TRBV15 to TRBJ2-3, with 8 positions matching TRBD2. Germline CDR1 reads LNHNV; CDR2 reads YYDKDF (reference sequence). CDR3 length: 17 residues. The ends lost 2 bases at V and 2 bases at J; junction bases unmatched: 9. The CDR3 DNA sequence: TGTGCCACCAGCAGAAACGCCGAGCGGGGGCCCACAGATACGCAGTATTTT. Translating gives CATSRNAERGPTDTQYF.

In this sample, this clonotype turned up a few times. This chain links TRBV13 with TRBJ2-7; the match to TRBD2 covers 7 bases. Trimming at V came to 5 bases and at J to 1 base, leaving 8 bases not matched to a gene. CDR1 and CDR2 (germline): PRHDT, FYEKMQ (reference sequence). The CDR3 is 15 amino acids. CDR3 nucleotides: TGTGCCAGCAGCGCCCCGGGGACTACTTCCTACGAGCAGTACTTC. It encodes CASSAPGTTSYEQYF. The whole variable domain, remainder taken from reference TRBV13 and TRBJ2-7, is AAGVIQSPRHLIKEKRETATLKCYPIPRHDTVYWYQQGPGQDPQFLISFYEKMQSDKGSIPDRFSAQQFSDYHSELNMSSLELGDSALYFCASSAPGTTSYEQYFGPGTRLTVT.

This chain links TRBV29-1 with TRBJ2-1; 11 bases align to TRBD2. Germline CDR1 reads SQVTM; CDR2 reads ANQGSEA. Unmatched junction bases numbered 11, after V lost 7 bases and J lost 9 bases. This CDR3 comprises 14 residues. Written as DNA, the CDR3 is TGCAGCGCACAAGGACTAGCGGGCCGTGTTGAGCAGTTCTTC. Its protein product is CSAQGLAGRVEQFF.